These 2 T cell receptor beta chains originate from one sample sequenced in a study of blood T cell repertoires in COVID-19. Produced via immunoSEQ multiplex PCR; TCRdb's table is partial and in-frame only. The profile shows hundreds of thousands of clones, more than 75% of them singletons. What was sequenced was PBMCs or T cells enriched from blood (not recorded which). These receptors came from a man in his sixties who had recovered from COVID-19.

This clone was found a few times. The chain is built from TRBV6-5 and TRBJ1-4; unclear D gene. Germline values: CDR1 MNHEY, CDR2 SVGAGI. CDR3 length: 14 amino acids. Trimming cost V 7 bases and J 6 bases, with 15 bases left between them. The CDR3 sequence: CASTRDVLDEKLFF. CDR3 DNA: TGTGCCAGCACCCGGGATGTGTTAGATGAAAAACTGTTTTTT.

V usage is TRBV7-2 and J usage is TRBJ1-6; no clear D gene. V dropped 3 bases and J dropped 6 bases, with 15 bases sitting between them. Germline CDR1 SGHTA, CDR2 FQGNSA. This CDR3 is built from 16 residues. In nucleotides, the CDR3 is TGTGCCAGCAGCTTTGGTCCCGGCCTAGTTAATTCACCCCTCCACTTT. This translates into CASSFGPGLVNSPLHF.